Below, 24 T cell receptor beta chains from the same sample are listed, as sequenced in a study of T cells in Graves' hyperthyroidism and ophthalmopathy. Amplification yielded TCR beta CDR3 regions, with RNA transcripts as the source. In the first-round RT-PCR of the TCR CDR3, the HTBI primer set was used. TCRdb passed the multiplex PCR reads through MiXCR, listing each CDR3 protein once. The top ten hold 22% of the sample, which has 150,000 or so distinct CDR3 sequences, 8% to 9.5% seen once. The sequenced sample was blood. The receptors here all came from a young woman with Graves' hyperthyroidism that later progressed to Graves' ophthalmopathy.

The chain combines TRBV5-4 with TRBJ2-3; 10 bases align to TRBD1. The CDR3 has 15 amino acids. CDR1 and CDR2 from the germline V gene are SGHNT and YYREEE (reference sequence). The ends lost 9 bases at V and 4 bases at J; junction bases unmatched: 11. CDR3 in DNA: TGTGCCACCAACACCGGGACAGGGGTCCCAGATACGCAGTATTTT. Its translation is CATNTGTGVPDTQYF.

This clonotype was observed at least ten times. The chain carries TRBV10-3 and TRBJ1-2; a possible D gene is TRBD1 (5 bases). CDR3 size: 15 residues. V dropped 7 bases and J dropped 3 bases, with 18 bases sitting between them. CDR1 and CDR2 from the germline V gene are ENHRY and SYGVKD. The CDR3 nucleotides read TGTGCCATCACCTCAAGCACCGGGACGGACTATGGCTACACCTTC. Its translation is CAITSSTGTDYGYTF.

This clonotype was observed many times. The CDR3 region has the DNA TGTGCCAGCAGCCCCGGGGGGGCGCTGAATCAGCCCCAGCATTTT. It yields the protein CASSPGGALNQPQHF. The chain employs TRBV13 and TRBJ1-5, with D possibly being TRBD1 (6 bases). The germline gives CDR1 PRHDT, CDR2 FYEKMQ (reference sequence). Trimming pared 5 bases from V and 4 bases from J, leaving 15 bases between. The CDR3 covers 15 residues.

Ten or more counts support this clonotype. The chain links TRBV30 to TRBJ1-4, with D perhaps matching TRBD1 (5 bases). This CDR3 region has 14 residues. Germline V gene lookup returns CDR1 GTSNPN and CDR2 SVGIG (reference sequence). V lost 2 bases to trimming and J lost 6 bases, with 13 bases between them. The CDR3 nucleotides read TGTGCCTGGAGTTCGCAGGGAGTATATGAAAAACTGTTTTTT. This translates into CAWSSQGVYEKLFF.

A word on this clonotype: A much larger clone is a single base away; this may be a read error. This chain links TRBV7-9 with TRBJ2-3; possibly TRBD1 for D (5 bases). Germline lookup yields CDR1 SEHNR and CDR2 FQNEAQ (reference sequence). Deletions cut 5 bases from V and 1 base from J, with 10 bases between. The CDR3 extends over 14 amino acids. CDR3: CASSQETGTDTQYF. CDR3 nucleotide sequence: TGTGCCAGCAGCCAAGAGACAGGCACAGATACGCAGTATTTT.

This clonotype was seen repeatedly, ten times or more. This chain uses TRBV5-1 with TRBJ1-5; D gene unclear. V lost 6 bases, J lost 2 bases, and 12 bases lay in between. The CDR3 runs 14 residues. Per germline, CDR1 SGHRS and CDR2 YFSETQ. CDR3 sequence: CASKLELGNQPQHF. The DNA for the CDR3 is TGCGCCAGCAAGTTGGAACTGGGCAATCAGCCCCAGCATTTT. Using reference TRBV5-1 and TRBJ1-5 for the parts outside the CDR3, the full variable domain is KAGVTQTPRYLIKTRGQQVTLSCSPISGHRSVSWYQQTPGQGLQFLFEYFSETQRNKGNFPGRFSGRQFSNSRSEMNVSTLELGDSALYLCASKLELGNQPQHFGDGTRLSIL.

This clonotype has at least ten counts. The chain has TRBV12-3 or TRBV12-4 and TRBJ2-7; D is uncertain. This CDR3 has 14 residues. With 4 bases removed from V and 1 base from J, the gap between germline ends came to 11 bases. The CDR3 is CASSSFGRSYEQYF. CDR3 sequence (DNA): TGTGCCAGCAGTTCTTTCGGGCGATCCTACGAGCAGTACTTC.

This clonotype showed up many times. CDR3 amino acids: CSACSGLAGTDTQYF. For the CDR3, the DNA is TGCAGTGCTTGCTCAGGGCTAGCGGGCACAGATACGCAGTATTTT. The rearrangement uses TRBV20-1 and TRBJ2-3; TRBD2 aligns across 7 bases. V gave up 5 bases and J gave up 1 base; unmatched junction bases: 9. The germline CDR1 and CDR2 sequences are DFQATT and SNEGSKA (reference sequence). The CDR3 runs to 15 residues.

This clonotype was recorded at least ten times. V and J are TRBV27 and TRBJ1-2, with D tentatively TRBD1 (5 bases). With 5 bases removed from V and 4 bases from J, the gap between germline ends came to 17 bases. CDR3 length: 15 residues. Germline V gives CDR1 MNHEY, CDR2 SMNVEV (reference sequence). CDR3 residues: CASSVAGGTVYGYTF. The CDR3 nucleotides read TGTGCCAGCAGTGTCGCGGGAGGGACCGTCTATGGCTACACCTTC.

The gene calls are TRBV5-1 and TRBJ2-6; no reliable D call. The CDR3 spans 14 residues. Trimming took off 1 base at V and 5 bases at J, with 7 bases between the two ends. CDR1 SGHRS and CDR2 YFSETQ come from the germline V gene. The CDR3 nucleotides read TGCGCCAGCAGCTTGAAGGGTAGGGCCAACGTCCTGACTTTC. This codes for CASSLKGRANVLTF.

In this sample, this clonotype turned up many times. The chain carries TRBV6-1 and TRBJ1-1; D remains ambiguous. V shed 5 bases and J shed 1 base, with 8 bases lying between them. CDR3 length equals 13 residues. Germline-derived CDR1 and CDR2 are MNHNS and SASEGT. This chain's CDR3 is CASSSTENTEAFF. DNA of the CDR3: TGTGCCAGCAGTAGTACAGAGAACACTGAAGCTTTCTTT.

Many counts were recorded for this clonotype. V and J are TRBV19 and TRBJ1-2; TRBD1 aligns across 8 bases. CDR1 and CDR2 (germline): LNHDA, SQIVND (reference sequence). This CDR3 is 15 amino acids long. Trimming at V came to 6 bases and at J to 0 bases, leaving 6 bases not matched to a gene. The CDR3 DNA reads as TGTGCCAGTAGGAAACGGACAGGGTCTAACTATGGCTACACCTTC. Protein: CASRKRTGSNYGYTF.

The rearrangement uses TRBV5-4 and TRBJ1-2; tentative D call: TRBD1 (5 bases). Germline lookup yields CDR1 SGHNT and CDR2 YYREEE (reference sequence). V was trimmed by 10 bases and J by 0 bases, leaving 22 bases between them. The CDR3 spans 16 residues. The CDR3 DNA is TGTGCCGTAGCGGTGGGGGGGGACGCGGCTAACTATGGCTACACCTTC. This translates into CAVAVGGDAANYGYTF.

This clonotype showed up just a few times. J is TRBJ2-7 and V is TRBV7-6; possibly TRBD1 for D (6 bases). The germline V gene encodes CDR1 SGHVS and CDR2 FNYEAQ. V dropped 1 base and J dropped 2 bases, with 12 bases sitting between them. There are 15 residues in the CDR3. CDR3 sequence reads: CASSLGTVTPYEQYF. CDR3 DNA sequence: TGTGCCAGCAGCTTAGGGACAGTCACACCCTACGAGCAGTACTTC.

This clonotype was recorded at least ten times. This chain uses TRBV12-3 or TRBV12-4 with TRBJ1-5, with TRBD1 identical over 7 bases. This CDR3 contains 15 residues. Unmatched junction bases numbered 7, after V lost 4 bases and J lost 4 bases. In nucleotides, the CDR3 is TGTGCCAGCAGTTCAAATACAGGGGTTAATCAGCCCCAGCATTTT. It encodes CASSSNTGVNQPQHF.

This clonotype appeared many times. The chain has TRBV18 and TRBJ2-1; D may be TRBD1 (6 bases). With 3 bases removed from V and 6 bases from J, the gap between germline ends came to 15 bases. In germline, CDR1 is KGHSH, CDR2 LQKENI. This CDR3 is 15 amino acids long. The CDR3 loop is CASSPTGPPVNEQFF. The CDR3 DNA reads TGTGCCAGCTCACCGACAGGCCCCCCCGTCAATGAGCAGTTCTTC.

At least ten counts were recorded for this clonotype. This chain connects TRBV4-1 to TRBJ1-2, with D unclear. This CDR3 is built from 14 residues. V shed 3 bases and J shed 3 bases, with 11 bases lying between them. Germline V gene data show CDR1 as MGHRA and CDR2 as YSYEKL. The CDR3 DNA is TGCGCCAGCAGCCAGTTAAGACGGGACTATGGCTACACCTTC. Residues: CASSQLRRDYGYTF.

This clonotype showed up many times. J is TRBJ1-2 and V is TRBV5-1; no firm D call. This CDR3 has 10 residues. Per the germline V gene, CDR1 is SGHRS and CDR2 is YFSETQ. Deletions cut 0 bases from V and 7 bases from J, with 1 base between. The CDR3 DNA is TGCGCCAGCAGCTTGGTTGGCTACACCTTC. Translated: CASSLVGYTF.

This clonotype appeared many times. The J gene is TRBJ1-5, the V gene TRBV28; D perhaps matches TRBD1 (6 bases). The CDR3 is 14 amino acids. The ends were cut back, 5 bases at V and 10 bases at J, with 18 bases in the middle. Germline CDR1 and CDR2: MDHEN and SYDVKM. In nucleotides, the CDR3 is TGTGCCAGCAGTAACACAGGGACGCGATTTCCCCAGCATTTT. Translation: CASSNTGTRFPQHF.

This clonotype has a count of ten or more. The genes are TRBV9 and TRBJ2-5; D may be TRBD2 (7 bases). The CDR3 is 16 residues long. Deletions cut 2 bases from V and 2 bases from J, with 16 bases between. The germline CDR1 and CDR2 sequences are SGDLS and YYNGEE. CDR3 in DNA: TGTGCCAGCAGCGTCCCCGGCGGGGGCAATCAAGAGACCCAGTACTTC. This translates into CASSVPGGGNQETQYF.

The chain employs TRBV11-2 and TRBJ1-5; D unresolved. V dropped 3 bases and J dropped 4 bases, with 7 bases sitting between them. The CDR3 has 13 amino acids. Germline V gene data show CDR1 as SGHAT and CDR2 as FQNNGV. CDR3 protein: CASSFQRNQPQHF. Written as DNA, the CDR3 is TGTGCCAGCAGCTTCCAAAGGAATCAGCCCCAGCATTTT.

This clonotype was counted at least ten times. The CDR3 DNA sequence: TGTGCCAGCAGTTACTCGATCGCGGGCGGGGGCAATGAGCAGTTCTTC. This encodes CASSYSIAGGGNEQFF. The rearrangement joins TRBV6-6 to TRBJ2-1; TRBD2 agrees at 7 bases. The CDR3 has 16 residues. The ends lost 0 bases at V and 6 bases at J; junction bases unmatched: 8. Germline CDR1 is MNHNY and CDR2 is SVGAGI (reference sequence).

This clonotype was recorded many times. This chain joins TRBV20-1 and TRBJ2-7, with 9 bases lining up with TRBD1. V gave up 4 bases and J gave up 4 bases; unmatched junction bases: 8. The CDR3 covers 14 residues. Germline V gives CDR1 DFQATT, CDR2 SNEGSKA (reference sequence). The CDR3 sequence: CSAKDGQGSYEQYF. The DNA of the CDR3 is TGCAGTGCTAAAGATGGACAGGGGTCATACGAGCAGTACTTC.

This clonotype was seen repeatedly, ten times or more. This chain connects TRBV6-1 to TRBJ1-5; TRBD1 is a possible D gene (5 bases). The ends were cut back, 5 bases at V and 0 bases at J, with 14 bases in the middle. Germline CDR1 and CDR2: MNHNS and SASEGT. This CDR3 is 16 amino acids long. For the CDR3, the DNA is TGTGCCAGCAGTACAACCTACAGGAATAGCAATCAGCCCCAGCATTTT. Its protein product is CASSTTYRNSNQPQHF.